The T cell receptor beta chain described here comes from a study of blood T cell repertoires in COVID-19 (TCRdb year 2020). A note on the overall study: Samples covering the acute and convalescent phases of COVID-19 were provided by collaborators in the United States, Italy and Spain. The prospective study material was composed of cDNA or gDNA derived from T cells, B-cell-depleted T cells, or PBMCs. Subjects who had been exposed to COVID-19, were actively infected with it, or had recovered from it provided the deeply sampled blood TCRbeta repertoires that made up the dataset. The repertoires were made available in a free public database intended to serve as a resource for research on the immune response to SARS-CoV-2. The samples were drawn from two sources: the first 160 participants of the ongoing ImmuneRACE study, and over 1,000 subjects contributed by 6 global collaborators. A de-identified subject ID, COVID-19 status, age in years and sex were almost always included in the sample metadata. Where available, HLA class I and class II types were taken from metadata supplied by the sample provider and were not determined by assay-based typing. Results the study describes overall, beyond this receptor: The quantity of clinical and demographic metadata differed by source and by participant and was supplied without curation.

In the case of this clone: The antigen it binds to is not known. Base qualities were left out, and no much larger clone turns up one base away.

CDR1 ENHRY and CDR2 SYGVKD are derived from the germline V gene. Spanning cysteine to phenylalanine, the CDR3 consists of 13 amino acids. The sequence is cut down to CDR3 DNA, 39 bases in frame from base 1. V drops 8 bases and J drops 4 bases, leaving 14 bases in between. TCRbeta CDR3 regions were amplified from genomic DNA using the immunoSEQ Assay, a bias-controlled multiplex PCR. The original pipeline was this. The number of nucleated cells in each sample was estimated by amplification of reference gene primers within the assay. To quantify the absolute abundance of each unique TCRbeta CDR3 rearrangement, sequence reads were collapsed and filtered. For each sample, productive Simpson clonality was calculated as the square root of Simpson's diversity index across productive rearrangements. The clones in this table, taken by TCRdb from immuneACCESS, are in-frame only. Not every clone is retained; where verified, under half of the shortfall comes from an unresolved V gene, and the cause of the rest is unknown. That table is the source of V, J and clone size, and D and trimming were worked out from the DNA. The sample profile shows about 230,000 clones; 75% to 90% of them were found once. In total, the top ten clones hold about 2.5% of the sample.

Each collaborating institution followed its own protocols to collect whole blood in K2EDTA tubes. Collaborator samples were shipped for TCRbeta analysis as frozen whole blood, isolated PBMCs, or DNA extracted from either sample type. Sequencing was carried out using peripheral blood. The sequence is built from TRBV10-3 and TRBJ1-1; the D gene is not confidently resolved. This receptor was identified in a woman in her 70s with active or convalescent COVID-19. The sequenced DNA: TGTGCCATCGGACCGGGATCCAGCACTGAAGCTTTCTTT. This translates into CAIGPGSSTEAFF.